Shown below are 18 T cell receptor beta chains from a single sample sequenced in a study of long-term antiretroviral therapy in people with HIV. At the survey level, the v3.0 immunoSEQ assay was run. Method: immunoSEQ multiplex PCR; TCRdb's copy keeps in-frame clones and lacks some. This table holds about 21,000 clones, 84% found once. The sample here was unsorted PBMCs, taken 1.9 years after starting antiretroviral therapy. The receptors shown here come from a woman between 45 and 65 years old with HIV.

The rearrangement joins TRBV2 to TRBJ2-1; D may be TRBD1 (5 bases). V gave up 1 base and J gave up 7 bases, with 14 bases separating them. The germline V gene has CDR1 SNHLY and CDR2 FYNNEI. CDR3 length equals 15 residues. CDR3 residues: CASSEVFGQGNEQFF. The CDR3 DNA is TGTGCCAGCAGTGAAGTGTTTGGACAAGGGAATGAGCAGTTCTTC. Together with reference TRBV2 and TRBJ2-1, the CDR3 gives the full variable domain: EPEVTQTPSHQVTQMGQEVILRCVPISNHLYFYWYRQILGQKVEFLVSFYNNEISEKSEIFDDQFSVERPDGSNFTLKIRSTKLEDSAMYFCASSEVFGQGNEQFFGPGTRLTVL.

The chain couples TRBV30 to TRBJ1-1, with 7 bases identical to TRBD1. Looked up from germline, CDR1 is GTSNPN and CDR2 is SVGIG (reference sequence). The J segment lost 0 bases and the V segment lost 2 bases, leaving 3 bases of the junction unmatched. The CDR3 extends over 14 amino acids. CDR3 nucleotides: TGTGCCTGGAGTCTGACAGGGATGAACACTGAAGCTTTCTTT. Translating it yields CAWSLTGMNTEAFF.

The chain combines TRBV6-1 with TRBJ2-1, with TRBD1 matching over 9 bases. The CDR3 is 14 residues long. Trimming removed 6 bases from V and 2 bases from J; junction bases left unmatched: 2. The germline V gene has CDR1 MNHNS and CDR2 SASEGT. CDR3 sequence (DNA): TGTGCCAGCAGAGGGACAGGGACCTACAATGAGCAGTTCTTC. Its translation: CASRGTGTYNEQFF.

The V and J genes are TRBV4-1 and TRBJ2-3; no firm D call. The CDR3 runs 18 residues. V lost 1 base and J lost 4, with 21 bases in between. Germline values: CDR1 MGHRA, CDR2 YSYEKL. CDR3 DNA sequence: TGCGCCAGCAGCCAAGTAAACCTCGTAGCATTCGTTCCAGATACGCAGTATTTT. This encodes CASSQVNLVAFVPDTQYF.

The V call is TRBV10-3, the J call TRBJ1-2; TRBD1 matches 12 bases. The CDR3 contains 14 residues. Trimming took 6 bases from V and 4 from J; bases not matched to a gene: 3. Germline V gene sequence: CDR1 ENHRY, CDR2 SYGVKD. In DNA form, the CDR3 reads TGTGCCATCAGGGGGGGACAGGGGGCCTATGGCTACACCTTC. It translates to CAIRGGQGAYGYTF.

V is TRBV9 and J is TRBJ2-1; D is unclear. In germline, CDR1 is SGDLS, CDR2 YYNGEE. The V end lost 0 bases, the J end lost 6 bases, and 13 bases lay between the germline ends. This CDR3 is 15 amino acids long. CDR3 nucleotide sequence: TGTGCCAGCAGCGTAGGTAATAGTGCGGCCAATGAGCAGTTCTTC. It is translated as CASSVGNSAANEQFF. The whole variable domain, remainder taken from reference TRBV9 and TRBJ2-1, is DSGVTQTPKHLITATGQRVTLRCSPRSGDLSVYWYQQSLDQGLQFLIQYYNGEERAKGNILERFSAQQFPDLHSELNLSSLELGDSALYFCASSVGNSAANEQFFGPGTRLTVL.

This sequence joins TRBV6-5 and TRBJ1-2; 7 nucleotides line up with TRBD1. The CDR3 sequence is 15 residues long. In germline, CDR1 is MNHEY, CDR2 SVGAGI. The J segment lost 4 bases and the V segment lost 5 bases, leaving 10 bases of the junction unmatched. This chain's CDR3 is CASSNRQGTTYGYTF. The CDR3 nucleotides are TGTGCCAGCAGTAACAGACAGGGAACGACCTATGGCTACACCTTC.

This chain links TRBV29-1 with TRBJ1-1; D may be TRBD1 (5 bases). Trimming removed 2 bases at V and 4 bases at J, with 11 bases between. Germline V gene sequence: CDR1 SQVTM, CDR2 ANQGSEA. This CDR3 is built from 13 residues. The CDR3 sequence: CSVEPPGGTEAFF. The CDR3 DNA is TGCAGCGTTGAACCCCCTGGGGGCACTGAAGCTTTCTTT.

The CDR3 coding sequence is TGTGCCAGCAGCTTAGCAAGATGGGGGCGCGGGAACACTGAAGCTTTCTTT. Translation: CASSLARWGRGNTEAFF. This chain links TRBV7-8 with TRBJ1-1; tentatively, D is TRBD1 (6 bases). This CDR3 spans 17 amino acids. Looked up from germline, CDR1 is SGHVS and CDR2 is FQNEAQ. Trimming pared 0 bases from V and 1 base from J, leaving 15 bases between. The whole variable domain, filled in from reference TRBV7-8 and TRBJ1-1, reads GAGVSQSPRYKVAKRGQDVALRCDPISGHVSLFWYQQALGQGPEFLTYFQNEAQLDKSGLPSDRFFAERPEGSVSTLKIQRTQQEDSAVYLCASSLARWGRGNTEAFFGQGTRLTVV.

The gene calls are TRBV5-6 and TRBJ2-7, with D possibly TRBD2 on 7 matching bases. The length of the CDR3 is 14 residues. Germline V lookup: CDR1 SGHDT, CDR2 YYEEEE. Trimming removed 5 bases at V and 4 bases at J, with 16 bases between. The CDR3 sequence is CASRSEAGHYEQYF. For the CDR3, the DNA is TGTGCCAGCAGATCGGAAGCGGGACATTACGAGCAGTACTTC. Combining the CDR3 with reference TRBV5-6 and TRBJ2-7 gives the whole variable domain DAGVTQSPTHLIKTRGQQVTLRCSPKSGHDTVSWYQQALGQGPQFIFQYYEEEERQRGNFPDRFSGHQFPNYSSELNVNALLLGDSALYLCASRSEAGHYEQYFGPGTRLTVT.

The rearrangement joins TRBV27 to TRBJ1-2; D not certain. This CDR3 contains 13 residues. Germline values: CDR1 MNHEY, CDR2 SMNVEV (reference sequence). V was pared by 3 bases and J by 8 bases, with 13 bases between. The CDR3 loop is CASSLVGRAGYTF. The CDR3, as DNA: TGTGCCAGCAGTTTGGTGGGGAGGGCGGGCTACACCTTC.

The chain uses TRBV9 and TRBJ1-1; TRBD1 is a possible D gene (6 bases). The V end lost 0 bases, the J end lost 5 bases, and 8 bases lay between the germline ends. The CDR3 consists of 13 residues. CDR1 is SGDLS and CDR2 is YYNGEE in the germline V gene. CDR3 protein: CASSVGGATEAFF. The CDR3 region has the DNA TGTGCCAGCAGCGTAGGGGGGGCAACTGAAGCTTTCTTT.

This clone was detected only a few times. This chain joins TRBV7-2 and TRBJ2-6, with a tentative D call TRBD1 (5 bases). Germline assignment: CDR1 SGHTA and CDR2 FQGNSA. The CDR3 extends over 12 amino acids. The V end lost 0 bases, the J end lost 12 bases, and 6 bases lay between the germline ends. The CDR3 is CASSLAGPVLTF. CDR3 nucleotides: TGTGCCAGCAGCTTAGCGGGGCCCGTCCTGACTTTC.

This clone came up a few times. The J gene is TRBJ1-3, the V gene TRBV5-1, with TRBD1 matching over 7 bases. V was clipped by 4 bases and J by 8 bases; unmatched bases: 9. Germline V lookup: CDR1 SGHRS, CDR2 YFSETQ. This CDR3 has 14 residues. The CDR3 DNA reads TGCGCCAGCAGCCTTGACCTCAGGGGGGACACCATATATTTT. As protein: CASSLDLRGDTIYF.

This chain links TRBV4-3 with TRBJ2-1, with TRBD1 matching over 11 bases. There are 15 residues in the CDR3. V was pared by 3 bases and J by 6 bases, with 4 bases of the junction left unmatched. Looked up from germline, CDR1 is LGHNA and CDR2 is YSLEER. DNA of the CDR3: TGCGCCAGCAGCCAGGGGGGACAGGGGGGCAATGAGCAGTTCTTC. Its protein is CASSQGGQGGNEQFF.

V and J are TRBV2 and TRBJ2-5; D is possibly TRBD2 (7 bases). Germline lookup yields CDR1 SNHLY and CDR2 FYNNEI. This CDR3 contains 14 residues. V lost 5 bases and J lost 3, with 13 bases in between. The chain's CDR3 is CASSHRGAEETQYF. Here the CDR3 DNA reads TGTGCCAGCAGTCACCGGGGGGCAGAAGAGACCCAGTACTTC.

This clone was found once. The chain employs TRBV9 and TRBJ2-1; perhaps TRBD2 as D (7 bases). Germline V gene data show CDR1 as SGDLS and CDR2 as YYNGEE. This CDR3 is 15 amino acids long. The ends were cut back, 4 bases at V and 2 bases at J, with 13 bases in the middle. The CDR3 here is CASSLGGAAYNEQFF. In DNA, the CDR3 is TGTGCCAGCAGCCTGGGGGGGGCCGCCTACAATGAGCAGTTCTTC.

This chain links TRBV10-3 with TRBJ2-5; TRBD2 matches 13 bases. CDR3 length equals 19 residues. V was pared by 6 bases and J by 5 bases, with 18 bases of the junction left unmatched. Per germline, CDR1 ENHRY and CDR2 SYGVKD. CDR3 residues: CAISVPTGLAGEVGETQYF. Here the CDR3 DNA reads TGTGCCATCAGCGTTCCGACTGGACTAGCGGGGGAGGTAGGGGAGACCCAGTACTTC.